A single sample is the source of the 19 T cell receptor beta chains below, sequenced in a study of blood T cell repertoires in COVID-19. Profiling relied on immunoSEQ multiplex PCR, and the TCRdb table lists in-frame clones only, not all of them. The sample carries roughly 120,000 clones, less than 85% recorded once. Material for sequencing was peripheral blood. These receptors originate from a man aged 25 to 40 with acute or convalescent COVID-19.

The genes are TRBV19 and TRBJ2-1; 10 bases map to TRBD2. The CDR3 runs 18 residues. Per the germline V gene, CDR1 is LNHDA and CDR2 is SQIVND (reference sequence). The junction had 12 bases not matched to a gene; V was cut back by 3 bases and J by 4 bases. The CDR3 DNA follows: TGTGCCAGTAGTATGGGCCTAGCGGGGGTCCCCCTATACAATGAGCAGTTCTTC. It codes for CASSMGLAGVPLYNEQFF.

The chain uses TRBV7-2 and TRBJ2-5; D gene unclear. Germline V gene lookup returns CDR1 SGHTA and CDR2 FQGNSA. The CDR3 length is 11 residues. Trimming removed 4 bases at V and 7 bases at J, with 7 bases between. This CDR3 is CASSSRWTQYF. Written as DNA, the CDR3 is TGTGCCAGCAGCTCCCGTTGGACCCAGTACTTC.

V and J are TRBV7-9 and TRBJ2-3; unclear D gene. The CDR3 runs to 15 residues. Germline-derived CDR1 and CDR2 are SEHNR and FQNEAQ (reference sequence). The V gene lost 1 base and the J gene lost 2 bases, with 10 bases spanning the gap. DNA for the CDR3: TGTGCCAGCAGCTTAGTTGGAGCGCACACAGATACGCAGTATTTT. Translating gives CASSLVGAHTDTQYF.

This sequence joins TRBV9 and TRBJ2-3; D remains unclear. Germline values: CDR1 SGDLS, CDR2 YYNGEE. The V gene lost 0 bases and the J gene lost 5 bases, with 7 bases spanning the gap. This CDR3 is built from 13 residues. This CDR3 is CASSVELGDTQYF. CDR3 in DNA: TGTGCCAGCAGCGTAGAGCTAGGAGATACGCAGTATTTT.

The chain couples TRBV27 to TRBJ1-6; no definite D call. V was cut by 2 bases and J by 0 bases, with 11 bases left in between. Germline CDR1 reads MNHEY; CDR2 reads SMNVEV (reference sequence). This CDR3 comprises 17 residues. The CDR3 sequence is CASSLQFSSSYNSPLHF. DNA for the CDR3: TGTGCCAGCAGTTTACAGTTTTCATCCTCCTATAATTCACCCCTCCACTTT.

The CDR3 nucleotides read TGTGCCAGCAGCTTTTCTCTGAACACTGAAGCTTTCTTT. This gives the protein CASSFSLNTEAFF. The rearrangement uses TRBV7-2 and TRBJ1-1; D remains ambiguous. The ends were cut back, 3 bases at V and 0 bases at J, with 5 bases in the middle. CDR1 is SGHTA, CDR2 FQGNSA, per germline. There are 13 residues in the CDR3.

The chain uses TRBV5-6 and TRBJ2-2; tentatively, D is TRBD1 (5 bases). Trimming shortened V by 3 bases and J by 6 bases, and 15 bases separated the two germline ends. The CDR3 extends over 15 amino acids. Germline lookup yields CDR1 SGHDT and CDR2 YYEEEE. The CDR3 bases are TGTGCCAGCAGCTATGCAGGGCCACGGTCCGGGGAGCTGTTTTTT. Amino acid sequence: CASSYAGPRSGELFF.

Only one count was recorded for this clone. This sequence joins TRBV6-1 and TRBJ2-7; D remains unclear. Germline lookup yields CDR1 MNHNS and CDR2 SASEGT. Trimming removed 3 bases at V and 3 bases at J, with 9 bases between. The CDR3 runs 13 residues. CDR3 DNA sequence: TGTGCCAGCAGTGACCCTCTCAGCTACGAGCAGTACGTC. Its translation is CASSDPLSYEQYV.

The rearrangement links TRBV18 to TRBJ2-1; 7 bases are a match to TRBD2. Germline-derived CDR1 and CDR2 are KGHSH and LQKENI. The CDR3 is made up of 15 amino acids. Trimming cost V 3 bases and J 5 bases; bases outside gene matches: 7. The CDR3 DNA reads TGTGCCAGCTCACCGCCCGCGACTAGCAACAATGAGCAGTTCTTC. Translating gives CASSPPATSNNEQFF.

The count of this clone is one. The chain carries TRBV10-3 and TRBJ1-6, with 7 bases aligning to TRBD1. Germline V CDR1 and CDR2: ENHRY, SYGVKD. J gave up 10 bases and V 0 bases, and 9 bases lay outside the gene matches. The CDR3 is made up of 16 amino acids. DNA of the CDR3: TGTGCCATCAGTGAGTCTGCGACAGGGATTGGGTCACCCCTCCACTTT. It is translated as CAISESATGIGSPLHF.

This clone was counted between two and nine times. This chain connects TRBV6-5 to TRBJ1-2, with 7 bases that match TRBD1. Germline V CDR1 and CDR2: MNHEY, SVGAGI. The CDR3 length is 13 residues. Trimming at V came to 6 bases and at J to 9 bases, leaving 10 bases not matched to a gene. The CDR3 sequence: CASSPTGRYRYTF. CDR3 DNA: TGTGCCAGCAGCCCGACAGGGCGATATCGCTACACCTTC.

This chain connects TRBV5-1 to TRBJ1-4; 9 positions match TRBD1. Per the germline V gene, CDR1 is SGHRS and CDR2 is YFSETQ. V shed 2 bases, J shed 2 bases, and the junction held 1 base outside the gene matches. CDR3 length equals 15 residues. CDR3 bases: TGCGCCAGCAGCTTAACAGGGGGCACTAATGAAAAACTGTTTTTT. It encodes CASSLTGGTNEKLFF.

The chain couples TRBV5-4 to TRBJ2-2; the D gene is possibly TRBD2 (6 bases). Trimming took off 2 bases at V and 6 bases at J, with 11 bases between the two ends. The CDR3 runs 14 residues. The germline V gene has CDR1 SGHNT and CDR2 YYREEE (reference sequence). CDR3 sequence: CASSFGGDSGELFF. CDR3 in DNA: TGTGCCAGCAGCTTTGGCGGGGATTCCGGGGAGCTGTTTTTT.

The genes are TRBV27 and TRBJ2-1; 10 bases align to TRBD1. The CDR3 spans 16 residues. Germline V gene data show CDR1 as MNHEY and CDR2 as SMNVEV (reference sequence). With 0 bases clipped from V and 5 bases from J, the junction kept 4 bases outside the gene matches. As DNA, the CDR3 is TGTGCCAGCAGTTTATCCTGGACAGGGGGGAACAATGAGCAGTTCTTC. This codes for CASSLSWTGGNNEQFF.

This chain uses TRBV7-8 with TRBJ2-3; TRBD1 aligns across 7 bases. V dropped 2 bases and J dropped 2; count of bases not matched to a gene: 4. Germline V gives CDR1 SGHVS, CDR2 FQNEAQ. This CDR3 is built from 15 residues. The CDR3 DNA follows: TGTGCCAGCAGCTTACTACAGGGGACCACAGATACGCAGTATTTT. It translates to CASSLLQGTTDTQYF.

This clone appeared once. The chain has TRBV2 and TRBJ2-1; 11 bases fit TRBD2. V lost 6 bases to trimming and J lost 8 bases; unmatched junction nucleotides: 6. The CDR3 is made up of 14 amino acids. Looked up from germline, CDR1 is SNHLY and CDR2 is FYNNEI. The CDR3 reads CASRTSGRRDEQFF. The DNA of the CDR3 is TGTGCCAGCAGAACTAGCGGGAGAAGGGATGAGCAGTTCTTC.

The rearrangement links TRBV27 to TRBJ1-6; 10 bases line up with TRBD1. Unmatched junction bases numbered 7, after V lost 3 bases and J lost 8 bases. This CDR3 contains 16 residues. Germline V gene data show CDR1 as MNHEY and CDR2 as SMNVEV (reference sequence). Here the CDR3 reads CASSFGAGQGHSPLHF. The CDR3 DNA reads TGTGCCAGCAGTTTTGGGGCGGGACAGGGGCATTCACCCCTCCACTTT.

V gene TRBV19 combines with J gene TRBJ1-1, with D perhaps matching TRBD1 (5 bases). Germline CDR1 and CDR2: LNHDA and SQIVND (reference sequence). V gave up 3 bases and J gave up 3 bases, with 14 bases separating them. The length of the CDR3 is 15 residues. CDR3 sequence reads: CASSMGGTPHTEAFF. The CDR3 DNA reads TGTGCCAGTAGTATGGGGGGGACCCCCCACACTGAAGCTTTCTTT.

This clone has a single count. This chain joins TRBV12-5 and TRBJ2-3; no reliable D call. Germline assignment: CDR1 LGHNT and CDR2 FRNRAP. The CDR3 is 13 residues long. Trimming left V 5 bases short and J 1 base short, with 7 bases between. The CDR3 sequence: CASGPSGTDTQYF. The CDR3, as DNA: TGTGCTAGTGGTCCAAGCGGCACAGATACGCAGTATTTT.